A selection of T cell receptor beta chains follows, all from one sample in a study of blood T cells in healthy people across ages. A single record per CDR3 protein comes from TCRdb applying MiXCR to the 5' RACE reads. The sample shows about 1.8 million distinct CDR3 sequences, roughly 50% of them seen only once. The sequenced sample was blood. The receptors shown here come from a woman aged 40-49 years in good health. Both conserved end residues are part of each CDR3. Fields, in order: J gene, V gene, CDR3 protein.

J: TRBJ2-1; V: TRBV4-1; CDR3: CASSPRAESSYNEQFF
J: TRBJ1-2; V: TRBV15; CDR3: CAPSREAPGYGYTF
J: TRBJ2-6; V: TRBV25-1; CDR3: CASSELGSGANVLTF
J: TRBJ2-1; V: TRBV4-3; CDR3: CASSQNSAGGPKEQFF
J: TRBJ2-3; V: TRBV15; CDR3: CATSRDSGGADTQYF
J: TRBJ1-2; V: TRBV7-2; CDR3: CASSLALGFYGYTF
J: -; V: TRBV7-3; CDR3: CASSSYQAPNYNEQYF
J: TRBJ2-5; V: TRBV7-2; CDR3: CASSLAGTPQETQYF
J: TRBJ2-1; V: TRBV20-1; CDR3: CSARVPGLVTAYNEQFF
J: TRBJ2-1; V: TRBV12-3/TRBV12-4; CDR3: CASSLERGAPYNEQFF
J: TRBJ2-5; V: TRBV7-2; CDR3: CASSRKTGTGVQETQYF
J: TRBJ2-5; V: TRBV6-2/TRBV6-3; CDR3: CASSYATGGGETQYF
J: TRBJ2-7; V: TRBV6-6; CDR3: CASSYSEIEQYF
J: TRBJ1-4; V: TRBV7-2; CDR3: CASSLVHRGGEKLFF
J: TRBJ1-2; V: TRBV5-5; CDR3: CASSLVAVTNYGYTF
J: TRBJ2-5; V: TRBV4-1; CDR3: CASSQVKGDRGALKTQYF
J: TRBJ2-7; V: TRBV12-3/TRBV12-4; CDR3: CVSRLTGTGSYERYF
J: TRBJ2-7; V: TRBV6-6; CDR3: CASSYPGQGAEQYF
J: TRBJ2-5; V: TRBV6-2/TRBV6-3; CDR3: CASSPGWTQYF
J: TRBJ2-5; V: TRBV11-2; CDR3: CASSLGSPLGETQYF
J: TRBJ1-1; V: TRBV20-1; CDR3: CSAPDRGPNTEAFF
J: TRBJ2-1; V: TRBV13; CDR3: CASSPWGSYNEQFF
J: TRBJ1-2; V: TRBV20-1; CDR3: CSAGEVGGYTF
J: TRBJ1-2; V: TRBV4-1; CDR3: CASSPGQPPYGYTF
J: TRBJ1-4; V: TRBV12-3/TRBV12-4; CDR3: CASRRDGAANEKLFF
J: TRBJ1-5; V: TRBV29-1; CDR3: CSVRELNQPQHF
J: TRBJ2-5; V: TRBV11-2; CDR3: CASSLGLAGGPVYQETQYF
J: TRBJ1-4; V: TRBV14; CDR3: CASSTTGTGNEKLFF
J: TRBJ2-5; V: TRBV3-1; CDR3: CASSLGRAGVGTQYF
J: TRBJ2-3; V: TRBV7-2; CDR3: CASSLDMARSSTDTQYF
J: TRBJ2-5; V: TRBV6-5; CDR3: CASSYEWGTEETQYF
J: TRBJ2-5; V: TRBV28; CDR3: CASTVIVGAQETQYF
J: TRBJ2-5; V: TRBV7-8; CDR3: CASSFRRSETQYF
J: TRBJ1-2; V: TRBV6-5; CDR3: CASSRQVGIGGYTF
J: TRBJ2-4; V: TRBV6-1; CDR3: CASSPGTGIIEAKNIQYF
J: TRBJ1-2; V: TRBV6-1; CDR3: CASSPGQGVSVAGRYGYTF
J: -; V: TRBV10-3; CDR3: CAISSHHRQGQETQYF
J: TRBJ2-3; V: TRBV20-1; CDR3: CSARPAELAGTDTQYF
J: TRBJ2-3; V: TRBV24-1; CDR3: CATSDPGGDTQYF
J: TRBJ1-1; V: TRBV28; CDR3: CASTRTRNTEAFF
J: TRBJ1-2; V: TRBV28; CDR3: CASTGGEGFGYTF
J: TRBJ2-1; V: TRBV4-3; CDR3: CASRDSNNEQFF
J: -; V: TRBV20-1; CDR3: CSALLQGYEQYF
J: TRBJ2-5; V: TRBV3-1; CDR3: CASSQRGGPYQETQYF
J: -; V: TRBV18; CDR3: CASSATWETQYF
J: TRBJ2-5; V: TRBV3-1; CDR3: CASSQARQIEETQYF
J: TRBJ2-7; V: TRBV6-5; CDR3: CASSYLKGYEQYF
J: TRBJ2-5; V: TRBV4-3; CDR3: CASSQETQETQYF
J: TRBJ1-2; V: TRBV4-1; CDR3: CASSQAICLGSGRYGYTF
J: TRBJ1-1; V: TRBV7-2; CDR3: CASSFNSYFTEAFF
J: TRBJ2-3; V: TRBV6-2/TRBV6-3; CDR3: CASSPLLAGDPDTQYF
J: TRBJ1-2; V: TRBV15; CDR3: CATSRGGQGSYGYTF
J: TRBJ2-3; V: TRBV7-2; CDR3: CASSSPGTGRDTQYF
J: TRBJ2-7; V: TRBV6-5; CDR3: CASSWSSAYEQYF
J: TRBJ2-3; V: TRBV20-1; CDR3: CSARSGQGLDTQYF
J: TRBJ2-7; V: TRBV29-1; CDR3: CSATDGNSYEQYF